Below, one TCR beta chain is given with its context. No antigen is known for it. This entry is derived from a study of shared clonotypes between healthy human individuals. Study details: Those who served as donors were a couple of women and three men between the ages of 18 and 49. Study findings and constraints: Sequencing depth was a factor that was expected to affect clonotype sharing among donors.

PCR replicates from unsorted PBMC used around 320 ng DNA, and this amount was some 30,000 T cell genomes. Under the authors' procedure: ImmunoSEQ yielded junction-only sequences lacking quality scores, so filtering differed. Sequencing used immunoSEQ multiplex PCR; TCRdb keeps in-frame clones, though not all of them. From that table come the V and J calls and clone size; the DNA was used to work out D and trimming. The sample has about 520,000 clones, almost 80% seen once. The receptor was derived from a woman aged 40 to 55 in good health. Some clones in this sample may be carry-over from other donors' samples. Sequenced: PBMCs.

The CDR3 reads CASSGTGDREQFF. The CDR3 nucleotides read TGTGCCAGCAGCGGGACAGGTGACCGGGAGCAGTTCTTC. V is TRBV6-5 and J is TRBJ2-1; 8 bases are shared with TRBD1. V lost 6 bases and J lost 10; bases outside the gene matches: 8. This CDR3 spans 13 amino acids. The germline V gene has CDR1 MNHEY and CDR2 SVGAGI.